Listed here are 23 T cell receptor beta chains from one sample, sequenced in a study of blood T cell repertoires in COVID-19. Assay used: immunoSEQ multiplex PCR; TCRdb lists only in-frame clones, some missing. The repertoire has about 210,000 clones, about four fifths of them found once; the top ten carry around 7.3%. Sequencing was done on a sample of peripheral blood. These receptor sequences come from a woman aged 45-65 years with active or convalescent COVID-19.

DNA of the CDR3: TGTGCCAGCAGTCCCGGGGAGTGGCGGCAGCCCCAGCATTTT. It yields the protein CASSPGEWRQPQHF. The chain employs TRBV27 and TRBJ1-5, with no clear D. The CDR3 has 14 residues. The germline V gene encodes CDR1 MNHEY and CDR2 SMNVEV (reference sequence). V lost 5 bases to trimming and J lost 7 bases, with 15 bases between them.

The genes are TRBV19 and TRBJ2-5; 8 bases line up with TRBD1. This CDR3 is built from 13 residues. Germline V gives CDR1 LNHDA, CDR2 SQIVND (reference sequence). The V gene end was trimmed by 4 bases and the J gene end by 5 bases; junction bases not matched to a gene: 3. The CDR3 region is CASSRDRSETQYF. CDR3 in DNA: TGTGCCAGTAGTAGGGACAGGTCGGAGACCCAGTACTTC.

Notes on this clone: The same CDR3 can be traced to other DNA sequences in this sample. The rearrangement joins TRBV5-1 to TRBJ1-1; 9 nucleotides line up with TRBD1. Germline CDR1 and CDR2: SGHRS and YFSETQ. V lost 4 bases to trimming and J lost 0 bases; unmatched junction nucleotides: 10. This CDR3 contains 17 residues. The CDR3 is CASSRSGQGIMNTEAFF. The CDR3 region has the DNA TGCGCCAGCAGCCGATCCGGACAGGGGATAATGAACACTGAAGCTTTCTTT.

This chain connects TRBV5-1 to TRBJ2-7; 9 bases are a match to TRBD1. This CDR3 region has 15 residues. Germline trimming cut 0 bases from V and 2 bases from J; bases unmatched to any gene: 3. Germline CDR1 and CDR2: SGHRS and YFSETQ. CDR3 sequence reads: CASSLDGTGTYEQYF. Written as DNA, the CDR3 is TGCGCCAGCAGCTTGGACGGGACAGGGACCTACGAGCAGTACTTC.

The V gene is TRBV6-5, the J gene TRBJ1-5, with D possibly TRBD1 on 6 matching bases. Germline-derived CDR1 and CDR2 are MNHEY and SVGAGI. Trimming shortened V by 5 bases and J by 3 bases, and 11 bases separated the two germline ends. The CDR3 consists of 14 residues. The CDR3 here is CASSRGGNNQPQHF. DNA of the CDR3: TGTGCCAGCAGTCGAGGGGGTAACAATCAGCCCCAGCATTTT.

This chain joins TRBV7-9 and TRBJ1-1; D is unclear. Germline loops: CDR1 SEHNR, CDR2 FQNEAQ (reference sequence). Trimming removed 4 bases at V and 7 bases at J, with 4 bases between. CDR3 length: 10 residues. CDR3 region: CASSSYEAFF. The CDR3, as DNA: TGTGCCAGCAGCTCCTATGAAGCTTTCTTT.

V is TRBV29-1 and J is TRBJ1-4; TRBD1 aligns across 7 bases. CDR1 and CDR2 (germline): SQVTM, ANQGSEA. This CDR3 spans 13 amino acids. V trimming: 4 bases; J trimming: 7 bases; junction bases outside the gene matches: 6. DNA for the CDR3: TGCAGCGTTGGTCACAGGGGAGGTGAAAAACTGTTTTTT. As protein: CSVGHRGGEKLFF.

The chain couples TRBV4-2 to TRBJ2-5; D possibly corresponds to TRBD2 (5 bases). The V and J ends lost 0 bases and 1 base respectively, with 12 bases between them. The CDR3 loop spans 16 amino acids. CDR1 and CDR2 from the germline V gene are LGHNA and YNFKEQ. CDR3: CASSQDVGGSQETQYF. The DNA of the CDR3 is TGTGCCAGCAGCCAAGATGTGGGCGGGTCCCAAGAGACCCAGTACTTC.

The V gene is TRBV10-3, the J gene TRBJ2-2; 12 bases are a match to TRBD2. V trimming: 8 bases; J trimming: 7 bases; junction bases outside the gene matches: 8. Germline V gives CDR1 ENHRY, CDR2 SYGVKD. There are 15 residues in the CDR3. CDR3: CAIGLAGGTGGELFF. In DNA form, the CDR3 reads TGTGCCATCGGTCTAGCGGGGGGGACGGGCGGGGAGCTGTTTTTT.

The chain combines TRBV5-6 with TRBJ1-2; 9 bases map to TRBD1. Per germline, CDR1 SGHDT and CDR2 YYEEEE. The V segment lost 7 bases and the J segment 5 bases; nucleotides outside the gene matches: 12. This CDR3 has 15 amino acids. The CDR3 sequence is CASLPGTGSWYGYTF. Written as DNA, the CDR3 is TGTGCCAGCTTGCCCGGGACAGGGAGTTGGTATGGCTACACCTTC.

The CDR3 is CATSDPAPGGTDTQYF. The DNA for the CDR3 is TGTGCCACCAGTGACCCGGCGCCCGGAGGCACAGATACGCAGTATTTT. This sequence joins TRBV24-1 and TRBJ2-3, with unresolved D. Trimming pared 4 bases from V and 1 base from J, leaving 14 bases between. The CDR3 runs to 16 residues. The germline CDR1 and CDR2 sequences are KGHDR and SFDVKD.

The genes are TRBV6-5 and TRBJ2-1; 15 bases align to TRBD2. Germline V CDR1 and CDR2: MNHEY, SVGAGI. CDR3 length: 14 amino acids. Unmatched junction bases numbered 6, after V lost 6 bases and J lost 12 bases. CDR3 sequence: CASSDGLAGGVQFF. DNA of the CDR3: TGTGCCAGCAGCGACGGACTAGCGGGGGGGGTGCAGTTCTTC.

This chain uses TRBV2 with TRBJ1-4; D is ambiguous. Trimming took 4 bases from V and 0 from J, leaving 6 bases between them. Germline CDR1 SNHLY, CDR2 FYNNEI. This CDR3 is 14 amino acids long. The CDR3 region is CASSAGTTNEKLFF. CDR3 DNA sequence: TGTGCCAGCAGTGCCGGGACAACTAATGAAAAACTGTTTTTT.

V is TRBV2 and J is TRBJ2-2; TRBD1 aligns across 9 bases. CDR3 length: 14 residues. V lost 8 bases, J lost 5 bases, and 6 bases stayed unmatched. Per the germline V gene, CDR1 is SNHLY and CDR2 is FYNNEI. The CDR3 DNA reads as TGTGCCAGCGGAGGGACAGGGAGGACCGGGGAGCTGTTTTTT. The encoded protein is CASGGTGRTGELFF.

The V call is TRBV10-3, the J call TRBJ1-2, with TRBD1 matching 7 bases. The V and J ends lost 9 bases and 2 bases, in that order; junction bases with no gene match: 6. The CDR3 contains 13 residues. The V gene's germline CDR1 is ENHRY and CDR2 SYGVKD. This chain's CDR3 is CAINRGQNYGYTF. The DNA of the CDR3 is TGTGCCATTAACAGGGGTCAGAACTATGGCTACACCTTC.

The V call is TRBV2, the J call TRBJ2-6; tentatively, D is TRBD2 (5 bases). The CDR3 spans 15 residues. Germline lookup yields CDR1 SNHLY and CDR2 FYNNEI. The V end was cut by 3 bases, the J end by 4 bases, with 10 bases between. CDR3 DNA sequence: TGTGCCAGCAGTGATCGGGGTTTAGGGGCCAACGTCCTGACTTTC. Its translation is CASSDRGLGANVLTF.

The genes are TRBV19 and TRBJ1-1; 7 bases fit TRBD1. The CDR3 contains 12 residues. V lost 11 bases and J lost 3; bases outside the gene matches: 6. The germline CDR1 and CDR2 sequences are LNHDA and SQIVND (reference sequence). The CDR3: CAVVRGDTEAFF. The CDR3 DNA sequence: TGTGCCGTGGTCAGGGGGGACACTGAAGCTTTCTTT.

The chain combines TRBV7-9 with TRBJ1-5; TRBD1 is a possible D gene (5 bases). The CDR3 is 17 residues long. V dropped 0 bases and J dropped 2 bases, with 14 bases sitting between them. CDR1 is SEHNR, CDR2 FQNEAQ, per germline (reference sequence). The DNA of the CDR3 is TGTGCCAGCAGCTTAGCCTACCGGGGGGAGGGCAATCAGCCCCAGCATTTT. Translation gives CASSLAYRGEGNQPQHF.

The chain employs TRBV9 and TRBJ1-1, with D perhaps matching TRBD1 (6 bases). The germline V gene has CDR1 SGDLS and CDR2 YYNGEE. Trimming left V 4 bases short and J 2 bases short, with 18 bases between. The CDR3 has 16 amino acids. The CDR3 is CASSQNAHRANTEAFF. DNA for the CDR3: TGTGCCAGCAGCCAAAATGCCCACAGGGCCAACACTGAAGCTTTCTTT.

CDR3 nucleotides: TGTGCCAGCAGGGTAGCGTTACAGGGAATCGGGGAGCTGTTTTTT. This codes for CASRVALQGIGELFF. The rearrangement joins TRBV6-5 to TRBJ2-2; tentative D call: TRBD1 (6 bases). The CDR3 runs to 15 residues. The V and J ends lost 6 bases and 7 bases respectively, with 18 bases between them. From germline, CDR1 is MNHEY and CDR2 SVGAGI.

V gene TRBV28 combines with J gene TRBJ1-4, with D possibly being TRBD1 (6 bases). Trimming took 5 bases from V and 4 from J, leaving 14 bases between them. The CDR3 contains 15 residues. Germline loops: CDR1 MDHEN, CDR2 SYDVKM. The CDR3 DNA is TGTGCCAGCAGTCTCCGACAGGTCAATAATGAAAAACTGTTTTTT. It translates to CASSLRQVNNEKLFF.

This clone has only a few counts. This chain connects TRBV7-9 to TRBJ1-2, with TRBD1 matching over 8 bases. The CDR3 totals 14 residues. J was trimmed by 7 bases and V by 3 bases; bases with no gene match: 7. The germline V gene has CDR1 SEHNR and CDR2 FQNEAQ (reference sequence). The CDR3 reads CASSLAPGGSGYTF. The CDR3 nucleotides read TGTGCCAGCAGCTTGGCCCCAGGGGGCAGTGGCTACACCTTC.

The CDR3 sequence: CASSYISKAGGRTQYF. CDR3 DNA: TGTGCCAGCAGTTACATCTCCAAAGCGGGAGGCAGGACCCAGTACTTC. The chain links TRBV6-2 or TRBV6-3 to TRBJ2-5; 9 bases are a match to TRBD2. The V gene's germline CDR1 is MNHEY and CDR2 SVGEGT. This CDR3 has 16 residues. The ends lost 2 bases at V and 7 bases at J; junction bases unmatched: 11.